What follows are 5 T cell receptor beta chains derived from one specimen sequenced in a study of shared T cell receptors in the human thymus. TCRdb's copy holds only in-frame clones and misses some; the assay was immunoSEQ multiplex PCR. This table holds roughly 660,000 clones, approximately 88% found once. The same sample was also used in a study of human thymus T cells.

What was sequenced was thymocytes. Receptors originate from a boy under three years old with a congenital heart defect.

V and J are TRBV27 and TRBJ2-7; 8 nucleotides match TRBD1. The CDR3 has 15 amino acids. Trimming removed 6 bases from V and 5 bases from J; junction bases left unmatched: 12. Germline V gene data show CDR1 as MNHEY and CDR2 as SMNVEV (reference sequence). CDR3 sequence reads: CASRPGQGESNEQYF. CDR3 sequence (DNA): TGTGCCAGCAGACCTGGACAGGGAGAATCAAACGAGCAGTACTTC.

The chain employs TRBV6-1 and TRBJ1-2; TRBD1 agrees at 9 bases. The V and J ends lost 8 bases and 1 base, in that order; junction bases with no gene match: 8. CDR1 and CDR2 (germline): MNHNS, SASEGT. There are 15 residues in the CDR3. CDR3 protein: CASFGTGRDNYGYTF. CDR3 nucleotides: TGTGCCAGCTTCGGGACAGGGAGGGATAACTATGGCTACACCTTC.

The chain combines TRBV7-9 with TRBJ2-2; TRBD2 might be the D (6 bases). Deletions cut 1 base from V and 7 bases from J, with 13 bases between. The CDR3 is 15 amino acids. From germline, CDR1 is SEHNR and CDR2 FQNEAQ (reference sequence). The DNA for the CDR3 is TGTGCCAGCAGCTTAGGGCTGGCTAGCGTCGGGGAGCTGTTTTTT. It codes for CASSLGLASVGELFF.

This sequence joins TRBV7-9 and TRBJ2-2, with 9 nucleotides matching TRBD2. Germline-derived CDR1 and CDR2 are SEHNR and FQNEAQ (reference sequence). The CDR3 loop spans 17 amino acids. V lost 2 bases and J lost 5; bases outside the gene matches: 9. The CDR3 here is CASSLFWTSVYTGELFF. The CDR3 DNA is TGTGCCAGCAGCTTATTCTGGACTAGCGTGTATACCGGGGAGCTGTTTTTT.

CDR3 nucleotide sequence: TGCGCCAGCAGTCACACCCGGGGTAAGGGATACAATGAGCAGTTCTTC. Amino acids: CASSHTRGKGYNEQFF. The J gene is TRBJ2-1, the V gene TRBV4-3; possibly TRBD2 for D (5 bases). CDR1 is LGHNA, CDR2 YSLEER, per germline. This CDR3 has 16 amino acids. Trimming removed 6 bases at V and 4 bases at J, with 19 bases between.